This T cell receptor beta chain was recorded in a study of T cell responses to AZD1222 COVID-19 vaccine. General study findings and limits: Spike regions recognized by vaccine-associated CD4 TCRs spanned the protein, led by 160-218 and 743-854. Clonal diversity was possibly underestimated, and the donors were mostly white British, with more females.

Profiled with immunoSEQ multiplex PCR; TCRdb holds only in-frame clones, not every one. The data contain 85,000 to 100,000 clones, roughly 92% of them singletons. About this clone itself: The antigen is undetermined.

The CDR3 runs to 15 residues. Trimming stripped 3 bases from V and 4 bases from J, with 15 bases between. Germline CDR1 is MDHEN and CDR2 is SYDVKM. Second-dose groups at about 4 or about 12 weeks were pooled. Source: peripheral blood, taken 28 days after the second AZD1222 dose. This clonotype was sampled from an adult who received the AZD1222 COVID-19 vaccine. V and J are TRBV28 and TRBJ1-2, with D maybe TRBD1 (5 bases). In nucleotides, the CDR3 is TGTGCCAGCAGTTTGACTCAGGGTGGTGGCTATGGCTACACCTTC. Amino acids: CASSLTQGGGYGYTF.